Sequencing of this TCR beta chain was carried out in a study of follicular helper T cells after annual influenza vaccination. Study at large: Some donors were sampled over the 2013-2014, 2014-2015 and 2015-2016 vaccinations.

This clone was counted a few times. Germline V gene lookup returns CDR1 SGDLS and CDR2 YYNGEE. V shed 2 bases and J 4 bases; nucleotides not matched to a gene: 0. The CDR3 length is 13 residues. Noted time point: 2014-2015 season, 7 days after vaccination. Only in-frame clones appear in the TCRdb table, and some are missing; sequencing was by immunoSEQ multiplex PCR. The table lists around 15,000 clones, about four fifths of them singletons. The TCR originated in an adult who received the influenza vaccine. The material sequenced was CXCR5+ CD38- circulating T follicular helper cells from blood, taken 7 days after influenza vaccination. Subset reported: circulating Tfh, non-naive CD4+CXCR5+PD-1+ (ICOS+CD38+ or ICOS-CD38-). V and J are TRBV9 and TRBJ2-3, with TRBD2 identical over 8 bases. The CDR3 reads CASSVSGADTQYF. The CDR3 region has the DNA TGTGCCAGCAGCGTTAGCGGGGCAGATACGCAGTATTTT.